The 32 T cell receptor beta chains listed next were all sequenced from one sample in a study of blood T cell repertoires in COVID-19. Generated by immunoSEQ multiplex PCR, the TCRdb table keeps only in-frame clones and is missing some. The sample shows about 150,000 clones, roughly 88% of them seen only once. What was sequenced was peripheral blood. These receptors were taken from a woman aged 50 to 65 with acute or convalescent COVID-19.

The chain uses TRBV6-6 and TRBJ2-5; the match to TRBD2 covers 8 bases. V was clipped by 4 bases and J by 4 bases; unmatched bases: 11. CDR3 length: 16 amino acids. Per the germline V gene, CDR1 is MNHNY and CDR2 is SVGAGI (reference sequence). CDR3: CASSLYSGALGETQYF. CDR3 in DNA: TGTGCCAGCAGTTTATATAGCGGGGCCTTGGGAGAGACCCAGTACTTC.

The chain has TRBV5-8 and TRBJ1-2; 10 bases are shared with TRBD1. In germline, CDR1 is SGHTS, CDR2 YDEGEE. The CDR3 length is 16 residues. V lost 0 bases and J lost 2; bases outside the gene matches: 4. The CDR3 nucleotides read TGTGCCAGCAGCTTGGCCTTGGGACAGGGGAACTATGGCTACACCTTC. Translating it yields CASSLALGQGNYGYTF.

This clone appeared once. The chain combines TRBV7-2 with TRBJ2-2; TRBD1 matches at 8 bases. V lost 5 bases, J lost 7 bases, and 3 bases stayed unmatched. Germline V gene lookup returns CDR1 SGHTA and CDR2 FQGNSA. This CDR3 comprises 13 residues. The CDR3, as DNA: TGTGCCAGCAGCCCGACAGGGGTCGGGGAGCTGTTTTTT. Translating it yields CASSPTGVGELFF.

This clone was seen only a few times. J is TRBJ2-3 and V is TRBV6-5; 11 positions agree with TRBD2. Trimming cost V 5 bases and J 2 bases; bases outside gene matches: 3. The CDR3 totals 15 residues. CDR1 and CDR2 from the germline V gene are MNHEY and SVGAGI. This CDR3 is CASSLSGRATDTQYF. CDR3 DNA sequence: TGTGCCAGCAGTCTTAGCGGGAGGGCCACAGATACGCAGTATTTT.

The J gene is TRBJ1-2, the V gene TRBV9; D possibly corresponds to TRBD1 (5 bases). This CDR3 region has 14 residues. Trimming shortened V by 0 bases and J by 4 bases, and 10 bases separated the two germline ends. From germline, CDR1 is SGDLS and CDR2 YYNGEE. This chain's CDR3 is CASSVDGGSYGYTF. DNA of the CDR3: TGTGCCAGCAGCGTAGACGGGGGGAGCTATGGCTACACCTTC.

This clone was counted once. J is TRBJ2-4 and V is TRBV3-1 (or the pseudogene TRBV3-2), with D possibly being TRBD2 (6 bases). CDR3 length: 18 amino acids. Trimming took 1 base from V and 0 from J, leaving 16 bases between them. Germline values: CDR1 LGHDT, CDR2 YNNKEL (reference sequence). CDR3 nucleotide sequence: TGTGCCAGCAGCCAAGTTCCGGGGGACGGTTTAGCCAAAAACATTCAGTACTTC. Protein: CASSQVPGDGLAKNIQYF.

This clone was seen more than once but under ten times. V gene TRBV7-2 combines with J gene TRBJ2-3, with TRBD2 matching over 8 bases. CDR3 size: 16 residues. J lost 4 bases, V lost 10 bases, and 16 bases had no gene match. Germline V gives CDR1 SGHTA, CDR2 FQGNSA. The DNA of the CDR3 is TGTGCCATGGGATTCCCGGGAGGGCCCTTCGCAGATACGCAGTATTTT. Encoded protein: CAMGFPGGPFADTQYF.

V gene TRBV10-3 combines with J gene TRBJ2-3; D might be TRBD1 (6 bases). V shed 5 bases and J shed 3 bases, with 15 bases lying between them. The CDR3 has 15 residues. Per germline, CDR1 ENHRY and CDR2 SYGVKD. The CDR3 is CAISRTGMWTDTQYF. DNA of the CDR3: TGTGCCATCAGTAGAACAGGGATGTGGACAGATACGCAGTATTTT.

This chain uses TRBV3-1 (or the pseudogene TRBV3-2) with TRBJ2-1; 11 bases match TRBD1. V trimming: 4 bases; J trimming: 8 bases; junction bases outside the gene matches: 4. The CDR3 has 14 residues. The germline V gene has CDR1 LGHDT and CDR2 YNNKEL (reference sequence). The chain's CDR3 is CASSRDRGMDEQFF. The CDR3 bases are TGTGCCAGCAGCCGGGACAGGGGGATGGATGAGCAGTTCTTC.

The rearrangement links TRBV14 to TRBJ2-1, with 9 bases lining up with TRBD2. The CDR3 spans 16 residues. With 1 base clipped from V and 8 bases from J, the junction kept 9 bases outside the gene matches. Germline-derived CDR1 and CDR2 are SGHDN and FVKESK. CDR3 coding DNA: TGTGCCAGCAGCCAAGCTGTTGCGGGGGGGCGAGATGAGCAGTTCTTC. It specifies CASSQAVAGGRDEQFF.

The V gene is TRBV19, the J gene TRBJ2-5; 9 bases align to TRBD1. The germline gives CDR1 LNHDA, CDR2 SQIVND (reference sequence). Unmatched junction bases numbered 5, after V lost 7 bases and J lost 5 bases. CDR3 size: 13 residues. CDR3 sequence: CASTRTGEETQYF. CDR3 coding DNA: TGTGCCAGTACCAGGACAGGGGAGGAGACCCAGTACTTC.

V usage is TRBV28 and J usage is TRBJ2-1; 7 nucleotides match TRBD2. V lost 6 bases, J lost 2 bases, and 10 bases stayed unmatched. The CDR3 totals 16 residues. Germline V gives CDR1 MDHEN, CDR2 SYDVKM. The CDR3 spells CASRPPGTTPYNEQFF. The CDR3 region has the DNA TGTGCCAGCAGACCACCCGGGACTACGCCCTACAATGAGCAGTTCTTC.

The chain links TRBV6-2 or TRBV6-3 to TRBJ1-5; D not resolved. Germline V CDR1 and CDR2: MNHEY, SVGEGT. The CDR3 runs to 17 residues. Trimming removed 2 bases at V and 6 bases at J, with 20 bases between. Here the CDR3 reads CASSYREGAVGGQPQHF. CDR3 DNA sequence: TGTGCCAGCAGTTACCGCGAGGGTGCCGTAGGAGGTCAGCCCCAGCATTTT.

The CDR3 loop reads CASNRQGASGETQYF. The CDR3 nucleotides read TGTGCCAGCAACCGACAGGGGGCGAGTGGAGAGACCCAGTACTTC. The V gene is TRBV2, the J gene TRBJ2-5; 10 nucleotides line up with TRBD1. With 7 bases clipped from V and 4 bases from J, the junction kept 9 bases outside the gene matches. The CDR3 is made up of 15 amino acids. The germline gives CDR1 SNHLY, CDR2 FYNNEI.

This clone was detected only once. The chain recombines TRBV4-2 with TRBJ2-6; D is unclear. The germline gives CDR1 LGHNA, CDR2 YNFKEQ. The CDR3 has 19 amino acids. V was shortened by 4 bases and J by 0 bases, with 19 bases between the two germline ends. In DNA, the CDR3 is TGTGCCAGCAGCCCACGTGAGATGCGGCAACTCTCTGGGGCCAACGTCCTGACTTTC. This encodes CASSPREMRQLSGANVLTF.

The CDR3 sequence: CASSLVASTGAYNEQFF. The CDR3 DNA sequence: TGTGCCAGCAGCTTGGTGGCCTCCACAGGAGCCTACAATGAGCAGTTCTTC. The chain has TRBV5-4 and TRBJ2-1, with D maybe TRBD1 (5 bases). CDR3 length equals 17 residues. Deletions cut 0 bases from V and 2 bases from J, with 15 bases between. Germline lookup yields CDR1 SGHNT and CDR2 YYREEE (reference sequence). The complete variable domain, with remaining parts taken from reference TRBV5-4 and TRBJ2-1, reads ETGVTQSPTHLIKTRGQQVTLRCSSQSGHNTVSWYQQALGQGPQFIFQYYREEENGRGNFPPRFSGLQFPNYSSELNVNALELDDSALYLCASSLVASTGAYNEQFFGPGTRLTVL.

The rearrangement joins TRBV6-5 to TRBJ2-2; TRBD2 agrees at 9 bases. This CDR3 region has 16 residues. Germline lookup yields CDR1 MNHEY and CDR2 SVGAGI. The trim removed 4 bases at V and 4 bases at J, leaving 7 bases unmatched. For the CDR3, the DNA is TGTGCCAGCAGTTCCCGAGCGGGAGGATTCACCGGGGAGCTGTTTTTT. It encodes CASSSRAGGFTGELFF.

The CDR3 loop reads CASSPGEANEQFF. CDR3 nucleotides: TGTGCCAGCAGCCCGGGGGAGGCCAATGAGCAGTTCTTC. V and J are TRBV7-3 and TRBJ2-1, with D maybe TRBD2 (6 bases). V lost 5 bases and J lost 6, with 11 bases in between. Germline CDR1 and CDR2: SGHTA and FQGTGA. This CDR3 comprises 13 residues.

The chain joins TRBV3-1 (or the pseudogene TRBV3-2) to TRBJ2-5, with 7 bases that match TRBD2. The junction had 5 bases not matched to a gene; V was cut back by 7 bases and J by 6 bases. CDR3 size: 12 residues. Germline CDR1 reads LGHDT; CDR2 reads YNNKEL (reference sequence). This CDR3 is CASTTGGKTQYF. As DNA, the CDR3 is TGTGCCAGCACCACGGGGGGAAAGACCCAGTACTTC.

CDR3 in amino acids: CASGAGGYEQYF. The CDR3 nucleotides are TGCGCCAGCGGGGCAGGGGGCTACGAGCAGTACTTC. The chain employs TRBV5-1 and TRBJ2-7; 7 bases fit TRBD1. V lost 7 bases and J lost 3; bases outside the gene matches: 4. The CDR3 is made up of 12 amino acids. Germline CDR1 SGHRS, CDR2 YFSETQ.

The chain employs TRBV6-2 or TRBV6-3 and TRBJ2-1, with 7 positions matching TRBD2. The CDR3 has 17 amino acids. Germline trimming cut 5 bases from V and 0 bases from J; bases unmatched to any gene: 10. From germline, CDR1 is MNHEY and CDR2 SVGEGT. CDR3 bases: TGTGCCAGCAGTAGGACGCTGGCTAGCGGCTCCTACAATGAGCAGTTCTTC. This translates into CASSRTLASGSYNEQFF.

The chain links TRBV7-9 to TRBJ2-7; 9 bases map to TRBD1. J gave up 3 bases and V 5 bases, and 11 bases lay outside the gene matches. Per germline, CDR1 SEHNR and CDR2 FQNEAQ (reference sequence). The CDR3 is made up of 16 amino acids. The CDR3 DNA follows: TGTGCCAGCAGCCCCTGGGGACAGGGTGGGAACTACGAGCAGTACTTC. Translating gives CASSPWGQGGNYEQYF.

The chain combines TRBV7-9 with TRBJ2-2; D gene unclear. CDR1 and CDR2 from the germline V gene are SEHNR and FQNEAQ (reference sequence). The CDR3 is made up of 12 amino acids. V lost 3 bases to trimming and J lost 6 bases, with 5 bases between them. The CDR3 sequence: CASSFGPGELFF. As DNA, the CDR3 is TGTGCCAGCAGCTTCGGTCCCGGGGAGCTGTTTTTT.

The V and J genes are TRBV5-6 and TRBJ2-7; TRBD2 is a possible D gene (6 bases). CDR3 length: 15 residues. Germline V gene data show CDR1 as SGHDT and CDR2 as YYEEEE. V was cut by 4 bases and J by 5 bases, with 19 bases left in between. The CDR3 loop reads CASSAPGLVLHEQYF. For the CDR3, the DNA is TGTGCCAGCAGCGCGCCGGGACTGGTACTCCACGAGCAGTACTTC.

The chain combines TRBV21-1 with TRBJ2-7; the DNA was not used to check the table's D call, TRBD2. TRBV21-1 is a pseudogene locus. The CDR3 contains 14 residues. The CDR3 is CASSQLGGGSEQYF. The DNA for the CDR3 is TGTGCCAGCAGCCAATTGGGGGGAGGGTCAGAGCAGTACTTC.

V usage is TRBV18 and J usage is TRBJ2-7; unclear D gene. V was clipped by 1 base and J by 2 bases, with 24 bases between them. Per germline, CDR1 KGHSH and CDR2 LQKENI. The CDR3 consists of 19 residues. The CDR3 sequence: CASSPRVPRILATTYEQYF. In DNA form, the CDR3 reads TGTGCCAGCTCACCACGGGTCCCCAGAATACTCGCGACAACCTACGAGCAGTACTTC. The full variable domain, its missing parts supplied by reference TRBV18 and TRBJ2-7, is NAGVMQNPRHLVRRRGQEARLRCSPMKGHSHVYWYRQLPEEGLKFMVYLQKENIIDESGMPKERFSAEFPKEGPSILRIQQVVRGDSAAYFCASSPRVPRILATTYEQYFGPGTRLTVT.

This rearrangement joins TRBV2 to TRBJ2-7; 7 bases are shared with TRBD1. CDR1 is SNHLY, CDR2 FYNNEI, per germline. After removal of 5 bases from V and 5 bases from J, the junction contained 6 bases not matched to a gene. This CDR3 has 13 residues. The CDR3 DNA reads TGTGCCAGCAGTTTATTACAGGGGAACGAGCAGTACTTC. Its translation: CASSLLQGNEQYF.

The V call is TRBV18, the J call TRBJ1-1; TRBD1 agrees at 7 bases. From germline, CDR1 is KGHSH and CDR2 LQKENI. The CDR3 runs 14 residues. The J segment lost 7 bases and the V segment lost 2 bases, leaving 7 bases of the junction unmatched. CDR3 amino acids: CASSPMRQGHEAFF. The CDR3 nucleotides are TGTGCCAGCTCACCAATGAGACAGGGACATGAAGCTTTCTTT.

This clone was observed a single time. The chain recombines TRBV5-1 with TRBJ1-3, with TRBD1 matching over 8 bases. J was trimmed by 1 base and V by 3 bases; bases with no gene match: 0. This CDR3 has 14 residues. The germline CDR1 and CDR2 sequences are SGHRS and YFSETQ. CDR3 amino acids: CASSWTGSGNTIYF. The CDR3 nucleotides read TGCGCCAGCAGCTGGACAGGGTCTGGAAACACCATATATTTT. Full variable domain (remainder filled in from reference TRBV5-1 and TRBJ1-3): KAGVTQTPRYLIKTRGQQVTLSCSPISGHRSVSWYQQTPGQGLQFLFEYFSETQRNKGNFPGRFSGRQFSNSRSEMNVSTLELGDSALYLCASSWTGSGNTIYFGEGSWLTVV.

This sequence joins TRBV27 and TRBJ1-2; D is possibly TRBD1 (6 bases). The CDR3 is made up of 15 amino acids. Germline assignment: CDR1 MNHEY and CDR2 SMNVEV (reference sequence). The V end was cut by 4 bases, the J end by 8 bases, with 20 bases between. CDR3 protein: CASSSNLQGLGGYTF. In DNA form, the CDR3 reads TGTGCCAGCAGTTCCAACCTGCAGGGGTTGGGAGGCTACACCTTC.

J is TRBJ2-6 and V is TRBV7-3, with a tentative D call TRBD1 (5 bases). The CDR3 extends over 16 amino acids. Per germline, CDR1 SGHTA and CDR2 FQGTGA. Trimming took off 4 bases at V and 1 base at J, with 11 bases between the two ends. In DNA, the CDR3 is TGTGCCAGCAGCTCTAAAGGGGTATCTGGGGCCAACGTCCTGACTTTC. Its translation: CASSSKGVSGANVLTF.

This chain joins TRBV9 and TRBJ2-7; TRBD1 might be the D (6 bases). CDR1 and CDR2 (germline): SGDLS, YYNGEE. The CDR3 runs 14 residues. V shed 0 bases and J shed 4 bases, with 11 bases lying between them. Here the CDR3 reads CASSVAGDQYEQYF. The DNA for the CDR3 is TGTGCCAGCAGCGTAGCAGGGGATCAATACGAGCAGTACTTC.